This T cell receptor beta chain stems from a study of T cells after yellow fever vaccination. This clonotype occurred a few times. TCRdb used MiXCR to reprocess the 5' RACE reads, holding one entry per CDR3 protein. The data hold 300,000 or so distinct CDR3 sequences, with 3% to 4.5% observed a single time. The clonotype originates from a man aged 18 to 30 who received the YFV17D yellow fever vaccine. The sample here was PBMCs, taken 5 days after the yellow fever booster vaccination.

The CDR3 nucleotides read TGTGCCAGCAGTGACTCAACAAGCGGGGGAACCGGGGAGCTGTTTTTT. Its translation: CASSDSTSGGTGELFF. The gene calls are TRBV6-4 and TRBJ2-2; 8 bases align to TRBD2. V lost 0 bases and J lost 5; bases outside the gene matches: 5. Germline lookup yields CDR1 MRHNA and CDR2 SNTAGT. CDR3 length: 16 amino acids.